The 5 T cell receptor beta chains reported below all come from one sample, sequenced in a study of monozygotic twins with inflammatory bowel disease. TCRdb re-called the 5' RACE reads; one entry per CDR3 protein, DNA not given. The sample table sets out about 450,000 distinct CDR3 sequences. Sequenced input: blood. All receptors derive from a human donor with ulcerative colitis or Crohn's disease, or a healthy co-twin of an affected twin (not recorded which).

The rearrangement joins TRBV2 to TRBJ1-3. Germline values: CDR1 SNHLY, CDR2 FYNNEI. The CDR3 contains 14 residues. The CDR3 reads CASRRQEGGNTIYF.

This chain uses TRBV28 with TRBJ2-3. CDR1 and CDR2 (germline): MDHEN, SYDVKM. The CDR3 is 14 residues long. The CDR3 sequence: CASSLWSGADTQYF.

The chain couples TRBV7-9 to TRBJ2-7. The CDR3 is 14 residues long. Germline values: CDR1 SEHNR, CDR2 FQNEAQ (reference sequence). This CDR3 is CASSRLGGSYEQYF.

The rearrangement links TRBV19 to TRBJ1-5. Per germline, CDR1 LNHDA and CDR2 SQIVND (reference sequence). The CDR3 is made up of 13 amino acids. Here the CDR3 reads CASGNGGNQPQHF.

The chain links TRBV25-1 to TRBJ2-2; as DNA is missing, the TRBD1 call by TCRdb cannot be tested. CDR3 length: 18 residues. Germline V lookup: CDR1 MGHDK, CDR2 SYGVNS. CDR3 residues: CASSEYFSAGVFTGELLF.